This T cell receptor beta chain was profiled in a study of shared clonotypes between healthy human individuals. Libraries were prepared by immunoSEQ multiplex PCR; TCRdb keeps only in-frame clonotypes and omits some of them. Found here are around 2.1 million clones, approximately 96% of them singletons; the top ten hold around 0.13%. About this clone: Its antigen remains unknown.

Germline-derived CDR1 and CDR2 are SGHDT and YYEEEE. Trimming removed 0 bases at V and 4 bases at J, with 15 bases between. The CDR3 is 16 amino acids. Study-wide results and caveats: Non-shared clonotypes showed lower generation probabilities than clonotypes common to all four donors.

The rearrangement joins TRBV5-6 to TRBJ2-3; D gene unclear. The sequencing sample was made of naive CD4+ T cells sorted from blood. This sample's subset: CD45RA+ positively selected. The TCR originated in a young man in good health. The CDR3 coding sequence is TGTGCCAGCAGCTTGGGGGCCCGAATCATAGCAGATACGCAGTATTTT. Translating it yields CASSLGARIIADTQYF.